These T cell receptor beta chains were read from a single sample in a study of cytomegalovirus exposure and HLA in healthy donors. Sequencing used immunoSEQ multiplex PCR; TCRdb keeps in-frame clones, though not all of them. The table records roughly 67,000 clones, about 91% of them present only once. Specimen: PBMCs. Receptors originate from a man in his late teens or twenties in good health and CMV-seronegative. CDR3s include the opening cysteine and the closing phenylalanine or tryptophan. D genes are given only for firm matches. Only part of the rows carry a size: once, few, many, or a class if the clone is expanded.

clone_size j_call v_call d_call cdr3_length cdr3_nt cdr3_aa
NA TRBJ2-7 TRBV6-5 NA 13 TGTGCCAGCAACAGGAACACGGACTACGAGCAGTACTTC CASNRNTDYEQYF
once TRBJ2-7 TRBV11-2 NA 14 TGTGCCAGCAGAGCCTCAGGGTTAGGCCACGAGCAGTACTTC CASRASGLGHEQYF
NA TRBJ1-1 TRBV11-2 TRBD1 17 TGTGCCAGCAGCCCGAGACAGGGGAGGGATATGAACACTGAAGCTTTCTTT CASSPRQGRDMNTEAFF
few TRBJ2-1 TRBV15 NA 14 TGTGCCACCAGCAGGGGGGCGGGAGACAATGAGCAGTTCTTC CATSRGAGDNEQFF
NA TRBJ2-1 TRBV27 TRBD2 15 TGTGCCAGCAGTCCCGGACTAGCGGTATACAATGAGCAGTTCTTC CASSPGLAVYNEQFF
NA TRBJ1-1 TRBV9 NA 15 TGTGCCAGCTCCCTAAGGGCGGGGGAAAACACTGAAGCTTTCTTT CASSLRAGENTEAFF
NA TRBJ2-1 TRBV6-1 TRBD2 15 TGTGCCAGCAGTGAACTAGCGGGAGGGTATAATGAGCAGTTCTTC CASSELAGGYNEQFF
few TRBJ2-7 TRBV28 NA 12 TGTGCCAGCAGAGTGCCGGGGGATCTGCAGTACTTC CASRVPGDLQYF
NA TRBJ2-5 TRBV18 TRBD1 15 TGTGCCAGCTCACGGGAATGGACAGGGAAAGAGACCCAGTACTTC CASSREWTGKETQYF
NA TRBJ2-2 TRBV27 NA 15 TGTGCCAGCAGTTTTAGGAGGGTGAACACCGGGGAGCTGTTTTTT CASSFRRVNTGELFF
NA TRBJ1-2 TRBV30 TRBD1 14 TGTGCCTGGAGCCGGGACAGTTCTAACTATGGCTACACCTTC CAWSRDSSNYGYTF
NA TRBJ1-5 TRBV7-2 NA 16 TGTGCCAGCAGCTTTAGAGGGGTCGGGGGGAATCAGCCCCAGCATTTT CASSFRGVGGNQPQHF
NA TRBJ2-7 TRBV6-4 TRBD2 16 TGTGCCAGCAGTGACCCTCCGGAGGGAGGGCCCCACGAGCAGTACTTC CASSDPPEGGPHEQYF
NA TRBJ1-2 TRBV6-6 NA 12 TGTGCCAGCAGTCGGGATACCCACGGCTACACCTTC CASSRDTHGYTF
NA TRBJ1-3 TRBV20-1 NA 11 TGCAGTGCCTCCTCTGGAAACACCATATATTTT CSASSGNTIYF
NA TRBJ1-1 TRBV27 NA 14 TGTGCCAGCAGTGCCTCCGGGGAGAACACTGAAGCTTTCTTT CASSASGENTEAFF
NA TRBJ2-7 TRBV28 NA 13 TGTGCCAGCAGGTTGACAGAACGCTACGAGCAGTACTTC CASRLTERYEQYF
NA TRBJ2-5 TRBV5-1 NA 14 TGCGCCAGCAGCTTGGTCGGAGTTCAAGAGACCCAGTACTTC CASSLVGVQETQYF
NA TRBJ2-3 TRBV19 TRBD1 13 TGTGCCAGTAGTACCTCTCCGGGACAGCAGCAGTATTTT CASSTSPGQQQYF
once TRBJ2-2 TRBV2 NA 14 TGTGCCAGCAGTGGCGGGGACGGCACCGGGGAGCTGTTTTTT CASSGGDGTGELFF
NA TRBJ2-2 TRBV7-3 NA 12 TGTGCCAGCAGCAAATACAGCGGGGAGCTGTTTTTT CASSKYSGELFF
few TRBJ1-1 TRBV18 TRBD1 15 TGTGCCAGCTCACCGACCCGGGACAGGGATGGGGAAGCTTTCTTT CASSPTRDRDGEAFF
NA TRBJ2-2 TRBV6-6 TRBD2 15 TGTGCCAGCAGGTCCCTAGCGGGAGACACCGGGGAGCTGTTTTTT CASRSLAGDTGELFF
once TRBJ1-2 TRBV4-2 NA 15 TGTGCCAGCAGCCATCTTACTCGGGGGGAGGACGGCTACACCTTC CASSHLTRGEDGYTF
NA TRBJ1-2 TRBV30 NA 11 TGTGCCTGGAGTGCGGGAACGCGGAACACCTTC CAWSAGTRNTF
once TRBJ1-2 TRBV25-1 TRBD1 17 TGTGCCAGCAGTGAATCTGGCAGGGGGCTTTCGGACTATGGCTACACCTTC CASSESGRGLSDYGYTF
NA TRBJ2-4 TRBV6-5 TRBD1 14 TGTGCCAGCCGACAGGGCCTAGCCAAAAACATTCAGTACTTC CASRQGLAKNIQYF
NA TRBJ2-1 TRBV19 NA 14 TGTGCCAGTCGGACAGACCTCTCCTACAATGAGCAGTTCTTC CASRTDLSYNEQFF